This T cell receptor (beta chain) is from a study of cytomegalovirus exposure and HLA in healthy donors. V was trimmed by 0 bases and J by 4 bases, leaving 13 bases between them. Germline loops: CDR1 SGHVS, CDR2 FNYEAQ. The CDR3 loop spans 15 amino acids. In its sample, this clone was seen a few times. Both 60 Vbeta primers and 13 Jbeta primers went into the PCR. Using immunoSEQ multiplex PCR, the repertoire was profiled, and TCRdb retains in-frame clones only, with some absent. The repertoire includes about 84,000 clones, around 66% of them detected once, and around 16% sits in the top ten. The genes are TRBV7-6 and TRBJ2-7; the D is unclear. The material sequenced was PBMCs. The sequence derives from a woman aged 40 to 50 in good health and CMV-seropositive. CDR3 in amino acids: CASSLAPGISYEQYF. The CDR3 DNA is TGTGCCAGCAGCTTAGCTCCGGGTATATCGTACGAGCAGTACTTC.